One sample yielded the 21 T cell receptor beta chains listed below, sequenced in a study of identical twins. TCRdb reprocessed the 5' RACE reads via MiXCR and lists one record per CDR3 protein. The sample has about 720,000 distinct CDR3 sequences, around 8.6% seen once. These same data were also listed under a study on yellow fever vaccine responses in identical twins.

The sequencing sample was made of PBMCs. These receptors all stem from a woman younger than 35 in good health.

This sequence joins TRBV11-2 and TRBJ2-5, with D tentatively TRBD2 (6 bases). V gave up 1 base and J gave up 1 base, with 10 bases separating them. Germline assignment: CDR1 SGHAT and CDR2 FQNNGV. The CDR3 consists of 15 residues. CDR3 amino acids: CASSLVGGGQETQYF. For the CDR3, the DNA is TGTGCCAGCAGCTTAGTCGGGGGAGGCCAAGAGACCCAGTACTTC.

V and J are TRBV4-3 and TRBJ1-1, with a weak D call TRBD1 (5 bases). CDR1 and CDR2 (germline): LGHNA, YSLEER. The CDR3 contains 13 residues. V lost 2 bases and J lost 6, with 10 bases in between. CDR3 region: CASSQSSGAEAFF. As DNA, the CDR3 is TGCGCCAGCAGCCAATCGTCGGGGGCTGAAGCTTTCTTT.

This clonotype has a handful of counts. The chain is built from TRBV27 and TRBJ2-1; 8 bases fit TRBD2. Germline trimming cut 6 bases from V and 7 bases from J; bases unmatched to any gene: 17. From germline, CDR1 is MNHEY and CDR2 SMNVEV (reference sequence). This CDR3 region has 17 residues. For the CDR3, the DNA is TGTGCCAGCAGCCAAGTTTACGGGGGGGGACGGGATAATGAGCAGTTCTTC. It is translated as CASSQVYGGGRDNEQFF.

This clonotype was observed a handful of times. This sequence joins TRBV9 and TRBJ2-5; D is ambiguous. The CDR3 spans 12 residues. V lost 0 bases and J 7 bases, leaving 7 bases between the germline ends. Germline lookup yields CDR1 SGDLS and CDR2 YYNGEE. The chain's CDR3 is CASSVEELTQYF. The CDR3 nucleotides are TGTGCCAGCAGCGTAGAGGAGCTGACCCAGTACTTC.

The rearrangement joins TRBV6-2 or TRBV6-3 to TRBJ2-2; 12 bases agree with TRBD2. The V segment lost 7 bases and the J segment 4 bases; nucleotides outside the gene matches: 10. The CDR3 totals 17 residues. Germline-derived CDR1 and CDR2 are MNHEY and SVGEGT. This chain's CDR3 is CASNIPTSGRRTGELFF. CDR3 DNA sequence: TGTGCCAGCAACATTCCAACTAGCGGGAGGCGCACCGGGGAGCTGTTTTTT.

This chain uses TRBV5-1 with TRBJ1-4; possible D gene TRBD1, 5 bases. Trimming shortened V by 3 bases and J by 6 bases, and 9 bases separated the two germline ends. The CDR3 length is 13 residues. Germline CDR1 SGHRS, CDR2 YFSETQ. The CDR3 region is CASSSQVDEKLFF. DNA of the CDR3: TGCGCCAGCAGCTCACAGGTCGATGAAAAACTGTTTTTT.

This clonotype was observed a handful of times. The rearrangement uses TRBV5-6 and TRBJ2-5; 7 bases map to TRBD1. CDR1 is SGHDT and CDR2 is YYEEEE in the germline V gene. CDR3 length: 15 residues. After removal of 7 bases from V and 7 bases from J, the junction contained 16 bases not matched to a gene. In DNA form, the CDR3 reads TGTGCCAGCGCTAACTCCGAACAGGGGCGAGGGACCCAGTACTTC. Encoded protein: CASANSEQGRGTQYF.

V is TRBV24-1 and J is TRBJ2-2; 7 bases are shared with TRBD1. CDR3 length: 15 amino acids. Germline V gene sequence: CDR1 KGHDR, CDR2 SFDVKD. Losses at the gene ends were 5 bases for V and 3 bases for J; bases not matched to a gene: 5. CDR3 residues: CATSVQDRDTGELFF. CDR3 bases: TGTGCCACCAGTGTCCAAGACAGGGACACCGGGGAGCTGTTTTTT.

The rearrangement links TRBV20-1 to TRBJ2-5; no definite D call. The germline V and J ends were trimmed by 6 bases and 5 bases, with 10 bases remaining between them. Germline V gene sequence: CDR1 DFQATT, CDR2 SNEGSKA (reference sequence). The CDR3 extends over 11 amino acids. The DNA for the CDR3 is TGCAGTGCCGAGCCTGATGAGACCCAGTACTTC. Translating gives CSAEPDETQYF.

This clonotype was observed a few times. The chain joins TRBV10-3 to TRBJ2-1; D is unclear. Trimming pared 6 bases from V and 5 bases from J, leaving 20 bases between. The CDR3 covers 16 residues. The germline V gene has CDR1 ENHRY and CDR2 SYGVKD. The CDR3 reads CAIRPTDSRVNNEQFF. CDR3 bases: TGTGCCATCAGACCTACTGACTCTCGGGTTAACAATGAGCAGTTCTTC.

This rearrangement joins TRBV12-3 or TRBV12-4 to TRBJ2-1, with 12 bases matching TRBD2. Losses at the gene ends were 3 bases for V and 8 bases for J; bases not matched to a gene: 8. This CDR3 has 16 amino acids. Here the CDR3 reads CASSFCTSGGPDEQFF. The CDR3, as DNA: TGTGCCAGCAGTTTCTGTACTAGCGGGGGGCCCGATGAGCAGTTCTTC.

The CDR3 loop is CASSSTRGISYEQYF. Written as DNA, the CDR3 is TGTGCCAGCAGCAGCACTAGGGGTATCTCCTACGAGCAGTACTTC. V and J are TRBV7-2 and TRBJ2-7; D may correspond to TRBD1 or TRBD2 (5 bases each). The V gene lost 5 bases and the J gene lost 0 bases, with 14 bases spanning the gap. This CDR3 has 15 amino acids. Germline-derived CDR1 and CDR2 are SGHTA and FQGNSA. Drawing the rest from reference TRBV7-2 and TRBJ2-7, the complete variable domain is GAGVSQSPSNKVTEKGKDVELRCDPISGHTALYWYRQSLGQGLEFLIYFQGNSAPDKSGLPSDRFSAERTGGSVSTLTIQRTQQEDSAVYLCASSSTRGISYEQYFGPGTRLTVT.

This clonotype was seen many times. The chain has TRBV5-1 and TRBJ1-3, with D perhaps matching TRBD1 (5 bases). Germline V gene lookup returns CDR1 SGHRS and CDR2 YFSETQ. This CDR3 spans 13 amino acids. With 7 bases removed from V and 7 bases from J, the gap between germline ends came to 15 bases. The CDR3 DNA sequence: TGCGCCAGCGCCGGTGGGGCGGAGAACACCATATATTTT. It codes for CASAGGAENTIYF.

This clonotype was observed a few times. Without the conserved terminal phenylalanine or tryptophan, this CDR3 likely stems from a read error. The rearrangement uses TRBV6-2 or TRBV6-3 and TRBJ2-1, with 9 bases that match TRBD2. Germline values: CDR1 MNHEY, CDR2 SVGEGT. The ends lost 6 bases at V and 9 bases at J; junction bases unmatched: 9. CDR3 length equals 14 residues. This chain's CDR3 is CASSRIAGVGEQFL. CDR3 coding DNA: TGTGCCAGCAGCCGTATAGCGGGAGTGGGTGAGCAGTTCCTC.

This clonotype was detected a few times. This chain connects TRBV18 to TRBJ2-3; no reliable D call. Germline-derived CDR1 and CDR2 are KGHSH and LQKENI. The ends were cut back, 3 bases at V and 4 bases at J, with 11 bases in the middle. The CDR3 totals 14 residues. CDR3 region: CASSPNEQSDTQYF. The CDR3 DNA reads as TGTGCCAGCTCACCGAATGAGCAATCAGATACGCAGTATTTT. The complete variable domain, with remaining parts taken from reference TRBV18 and TRBJ2-3, reads NAGVMQNPRHLVRRRGQEARLRCSPMKGHSHVYWYRQLPEEGLKFMVYLQKENIIDESGMPKERFSAEFPKEGPSILRIQQVVRGDSAAYFCASSPNEQSDTQYFGPGTRLTVL.

The V call is TRBV7-2, the J call TRBJ2-3, with TRBD2 matching over 12 bases. CDR3 size: 16 residues. V was clipped by 5 bases and J by 11 bases; unmatched bases: 14. Per germline, CDR1 SGHTA and CDR2 FQGNSA. The CDR3 DNA reads TGTGCCAGCAGCCCAAGACTAGCGGGGGCACAGATAATGCAGTATTTT. Translation gives CASSPRLAGAQIMQYF.

The J gene is TRBJ1-4, the V gene TRBV15, with TRBD1 as a possible D gene (5 bases). V lost 4 bases and J 6 bases, leaving 12 bases between the germline ends. CDR3 size: 14 residues. The germline V gene has CDR1 LNHNV and CDR2 YYDKDF (reference sequence). The CDR3 sequence: CATSNGFRDEKLFF. In nucleotides, the CDR3 is TGTGCCACCAGCAACGGTTTCAGGGATGAAAAACTGTTTTTT.

The table lists this clonotype with a few counts. The chain couples TRBV6-1 to TRBJ2-4; the match to TRBD2 covers 7 bases. Losses at the gene ends were 6 bases for V and 0 bases for J; bases not matched to a gene: 5. Germline CDR1 and CDR2: MNHNS and SASEGT. The CDR3 extends over 15 amino acids. The CDR3: CASRGTTLAKNIQYF. In DNA form, the CDR3 reads TGTGCCAGCAGAGGGACTACCTTAGCCAAAAACATTCAGTACTTC.

This clonotype was detected many times. The rearrangement links TRBV29-1 to TRBJ2-6; D not resolved. V was trimmed by 0 bases and J by 1 base, leaving 16 bases between them. Germline V gene sequence: CDR1 SQVTM, CDR2 ANQGSEA. The CDR3 has 18 residues. The CDR3 sequence: CSVEDRPLLSSGANVLTF. CDR3 bases: TGCAGCGTTGAAGATCGGCCACTCCTCTCTTCTGGGGCCAACGTCCTGACTTTC.

This clonotype appeared a few times. The chain combines TRBV20-1 with TRBJ2-3, with D hard to call. V shed 5 bases and J shed 2 bases, with 11 bases lying between them. Germline CDR1 reads DFQATT; CDR2 reads SNEGSKA (reference sequence). The CDR3 is made up of 13 amino acids. CDR3 sequence (DNA): TGCAGTGCTCCCGTCAAGATCACAGATACGCAGTATTTT. Its translation: CSAPVKITDTQYF.

This clonotype showed up just a few times. V usage is TRBV20-1 and J usage is TRBJ2-2; 7 bases map to TRBD2. The germline V gene has CDR1 DFQATT and CDR2 SNEGSKA (reference sequence). J lost 4 bases, V lost 1 base, and 12 bases had no gene match. The CDR3 contains 17 residues. CDR3: CSARGVLANPPTGELFF. The CDR3 nucleotides read TGCAGTGCTAGAGGGGTACTAGCGAATCCCCCCACCGGGGAGCTGTTTTTT.